The next 26 T cell receptor beta chains were all read from a single sample in a study of OX40 agonist ivuxolimab in advanced cancers. The assay was immunoSEQ multiplex PCR, and TCRdb's table has in-frame clones only and misses some. The sample contains approximately 39,000 clones, 79% of which appear only once. The starting material was CD4+ or CD8+ T cells sorted from blood, obtained in a trial of the OX40 agonist ivuxolimab. The source is an adult with an advanced solid tumor such as melanoma, head and neck, liver or kidney cancer.

This rearrangement joins TRBV5-1 to TRBJ2-5, with 9 bases fitting TRBD1. The ends lost 4 bases at V and 3 bases at J; junction bases unmatched: 7. The CDR3 runs to 15 residues. Germline lookup yields CDR1 SGHRS and CDR2 YFSETQ. In nucleotides, the CDR3 is TGCGCCAGCAGCCCGGGACAGGGACCTAAAGAGACCCAGTACTTC. This encodes CASSPGQGPKETQYF.

The rearrangement links TRBV30 to TRBJ2-3, with 11 bases lining up with TRBD2. Germline CDR1 and CDR2: GTSNPN and SVGIG (reference sequence). The CDR3 loop spans 16 amino acids. The V and J ends lost 0 bases and 3 bases, in that order; junction bases with no gene match: 5. CDR3 sequence (DNA): TGTGCCTGGAGTGTGGGTACTAGCGGGGGTACAGATACGCAGTATTTT. Its protein is CAWSVGTSGGTDTQYF.

This chain connects TRBV14 to TRBJ2-3; D is unclear. The V end lost 4 bases, the J end lost 6 bases, and 17 bases lay between the germline ends. The CDR3 sequence is 15 residues long. CDR1 and CDR2 (germline): SGHDN, FVKESK. CDR3 coding DNA: TGTGCCAGCAGCCGGTACGGGCCACTTTCGGATACGCAGTATTTT. It is translated as CASSRYGPLSDTQYF.

This clone was detected only a few times. The V gene is TRBV27, the J gene TRBJ1-2; D perhaps matches TRBD1 (6 bases). The V end lost 6 bases, the J end lost 2 bases, and 13 bases lay between the germline ends. CDR1 is MNHEY, CDR2 SMNVEV, per germline (reference sequence). This CDR3 spans 14 amino acids. The CDR3 sequence: CASRLSGANYGYTF. CDR3 in DNA: TGTGCCAGCAGGCTCTCAGGGGCGAACTATGGCTACACCTTC.

V gene TRBV29-1 combines with J gene TRBJ2-7; unclear D gene. V lost 4 bases and J 0 bases, leaving 7 bases between the germline ends. Per the germline V gene, CDR1 is SQVTM and CDR2 is ANQGSEA. CDR3 length equals 12 residues. The CDR3 DNA is TGCAGCGTTGCAGATAACTCCTACGAGCAGTACTTC. Protein sequence: CSVADNSYEQYF.

The chain combines TRBV5-1 with TRBJ1-1; D unresolved. The CDR3 is made up of 15 amino acids. Germline V gives CDR1 SGHRS, CDR2 YFSETQ. Between the trimmed V and J ends, which lost 0 bases and 0 bases, there was a span of 9 bases. The CDR3 sequence is CASSLEATLNTEAFF. DNA of the CDR3: TGCGCCAGCAGCTTGGAGGCCACTTTGAACACTGAAGCTTTCTTT.

This chain connects TRBV23-1 to TRBJ1-4; TRBD1 aligns across 9 bases. TRBV23-1 counts as an open reading frame of uncertain function. The CDR3 contains 20 residues. Trimming removed 3 bases from V and 5 bases from J; junction bases left unmatched: 19. CDR3 nucleotide sequence: TGCGCCAGCAGTCACCATCGCCGGGACAGGGAAGATTGCAGCAATGAAAAACTGTTTTTT. It translates to CASSHHRRDREDCSNEKLFF.

This clone was picked up a small number of times. The chain uses TRBV6-5 and TRBJ1-1; D unclear. V was cut by 4 bases and J by 4 bases, with 4 bases left in between. Germline-derived CDR1 and CDR2 are MNHEY and SVGAGI. The CDR3 loop spans 11 amino acids. CDR3 sequence: CASSWGTEAFF. In DNA, the CDR3 is TGTGCCAGCAGTTGGGGCACTGAAGCTTTCTTT.

This clone was picked up a small number of times. The V and J genes are TRBV6-5 and TRBJ1-2, with D possibly matching TRBD1 (5 bases). Germline V gene sequence: CDR1 MNHEY, CDR2 SVGAGI. CDR3 length equals 13 residues. Trimming stripped 11 bases from V and 3 bases from J, with 16 bases between. Here the CDR3 reads CAVSRGEYYGYTF. The CDR3 DNA reads TGTGCCGTCTCGAGAGGGGAGTACTATGGCTACACCTTC.

The chain combines TRBV5-5 with TRBJ1-5; D gene ambiguous. Germline loops: CDR1 SGHKS, CDR2 YYEKEE (reference sequence). The CDR3 is 15 amino acids. V shed 0 bases and J shed 0 bases, with 7 bases lying between them. CDR3 loop: CASSLEQYSNQPQHF. CDR3 sequence (DNA): TGTGCCAGCAGCTTGGAACAGTATAGCAATCAGCCCCAGCATTTT.

CDR3 sequence: CASSLQSSYEQYF. The CDR3 nucleotides read TGCGCCAGCAGCTTACAGAGCTCCTACGAGCAGTACTTC. The rearrangement links TRBV5-1 to TRBJ2-7; D call uncertain. This CDR3 is built from 13 residues. V lost 2 bases, J lost 0 bases, and 6 bases lay in between. Looked up from germline, CDR1 is SGHRS and CDR2 is YFSETQ.

The CDR3: CASSPKTGGHTGELFF. The CDR3 DNA reads TGTGCCAGCTCCCCTAAGACAGGGGGCCACACCGGGGAGCTGTTTTTT. This chain connects TRBV18 to TRBJ2-2; 10 positions agree with TRBD1. Germline-derived CDR1 and CDR2 are KGHSH and LQKENI. J gave up 3 bases and V 6 bases, and 7 bases lay outside the gene matches. The CDR3 is made up of 16 amino acids.

This clone occurred once. The V call is TRBV5-1, the J call TRBJ1-6, with TRBD1 identical over 8 bases. After removal of 0 bases from V and 0 bases from J, the junction contained 2 bases not matched to a gene. CDR1 is SGHRS and CDR2 is YFSETQ in the germline V gene. The CDR3 totals 17 residues. The CDR3 DNA is TGCGCCAGCAGCTTGGGGGACAGGAGCTCCTATAATTCACCCCTCCACTTT. This translates into CASSLGDRSSYNSPLHF.

CDR3 amino acids: CASSLAPGLDTQYF. Written as DNA, the CDR3 is TGTGCCAGCAGCTTAGCTCCGGGTTTGGATACGCAGTATTTT. The rearrangement links TRBV7-6 to TRBJ2-3, with D hard to call. Germline V gives CDR1 SGHVS, CDR2 FNYEAQ. Trimming took off 0 bases at V and 6 bases at J, with 10 bases between the two ends. The CDR3 is made up of 14 amino acids.

In this sample, this clone turned up a few times. This chain uses TRBV14 with TRBJ2-2; the D is unclear. Germline assignment: CDR1 SGHDN and CDR2 FVKESK. The CDR3 runs to 17 residues. V shed 6 bases and J shed 5 bases, with 22 bases lying between them. DNA for the CDR3: TGTGCCAGCAGTCCCAAAGCCGGGCCCTTGAGGACCGGGGAGCTGTTTTTT. Amino acids: CASSPKAGPLRTGELFF.

This chain connects TRBV5-1 to TRBJ2-2; TRBD2 aligns across 11 bases. Per the germline V gene, CDR1 is SGHRS and CDR2 is YFSETQ. CDR3 length equals 16 residues. V was pared by 5 bases and J by 7 bases, with 10 bases of the junction left unmatched. This chain's CDR3 is CASRSPGLAVRGELFF. The CDR3, as DNA: TGCGCCAGCAGGTCACCGGGACTAGCGGTTCGCGGGGAGCTGTTTTTT.

The chain is built from TRBV7-9 and TRBJ2-7, with TRBD2 matching 7 bases. Germline-derived CDR1 and CDR2 are SEHNR and FQNEAQ (reference sequence). Trimming removed 3 bases from V and 5 bases from J; junction bases left unmatched: 4. CDR3 length equals 13 residues. The CDR3: CASSFWGGDEQYF. The CDR3 coding sequence is TGTGCCAGCAGCTTTTGGGGGGGAGACGAGCAGTACTTC.

The rearrangement joins TRBV7-8 to TRBJ1-1, with 8 bases matching TRBD1. The V gene's germline CDR1 is SGHVS and CDR2 FQNEAQ. Trimming at V came to 5 bases and at J to 1 base, leaving 6 bases not matched to a gene. This CDR3 is 15 amino acids long. In DNA, the CDR3 is TGTGCCAGCAGCAACAGGGGGGAATCGAACACTGAAGCTTTCTTT. Translating gives CASSNRGESNTEAFF.

V is TRBV5-1 and J is TRBJ2-5; 7 nucleotides match TRBD1. The CDR3 is 18 amino acids. Per germline, CDR1 SGHRS and CDR2 YFSETQ. Trimming took 0 bases from V and 3 from J; bases not matched to a gene: 14. The CDR3 bases are TGCGCCAGCAGCTTGGTCGGGACAGCCTGGGCCAGGGAAGAGACCCAGTACTTC. This sequence encodes CASSLVGTAWAREETQYF.

The CDR3 DNA is TGTGCCAGCAGCTCCATTGACAGTGCCCCCTACGAGCAGTACTTC. This gives the protein CASSSIDSAPYEQYF. This chain links TRBV9 with TRBJ2-7; possibly TRBD1 for D (5 bases). V lost 4 bases and J 2 bases, leaving 16 bases between the germline ends. Germline V gives CDR1 SGDLS, CDR2 YYNGEE. This CDR3 contains 15 residues.

The genes are TRBV19 and TRBJ2-1; 9 bases map to TRBD2. J lost 11 bases, V lost 7 bases, and 9 bases had no gene match. Germline V lookup: CDR1 LNHDA, CDR2 SQIVND (reference sequence). This CDR3 has 13 residues. The CDR3 coding sequence is TGTGCCAGTAAACCGGCGGGGGGGCCGAAGCAGTTCTTC. This gives the protein CASKPAGGPKQFF.

This clone was detected a few times. The CDR3 loop reads CASSQPRGQGNGELFF. CDR3 nucleotides: TGTGCCAGCAGCCAGCCTCGGGGACAGGGTAACGGGGAGCTGTTTTTT. The rearrangement links TRBV4-2 to TRBJ2-2; 9 nucleotides line up with TRBD1. The length of the CDR3 is 16 residues. Germline V gene sequence: CDR1 LGHNA, CDR2 YNFKEQ. The V segment lost 3 bases and the J segment 7 bases; nucleotides outside the gene matches: 9.

V and J are TRBV14 and TRBJ1-1; D is possibly TRBD1 (6 bases). CDR1 and CDR2 from the germline V gene are SGHDN and FVKESK. V lost 4 bases and J 4 bases, leaving 22 bases between the germline ends. The CDR3 spans 17 residues. The CDR3 is CASSRSQGGSKRTEAFF. The CDR3 DNA reads TGTGCCAGCAGCCGTTCACAGGGAGGATCGAAGCGCACTGAAGCTTTCTTT.

The chain recombines TRBV7-9 with TRBJ2-5; 7 bases are a match to TRBD1. CDR1 SEHNR and CDR2 FQNEAQ come from the germline V gene (reference sequence). The trim removed 0 bases at V and 2 bases at J, leaving 3 bases unmatched. This CDR3 has 15 amino acids. CDR3 nucleotide sequence: TGTGCCAGCAGCTTAGCGGGGACAGTACAAGAGACCCAGTACTTC. Its translation is CASSLAGTVQETQYF.

The CDR3 bases are TGCAGCGTTGAGATAGCAGTTGATCAGCCCCAGCATTTT. As protein: CSVEIAVDQPQHF. The rearrangement uses TRBV29-1 and TRBJ1-5, with D uncertain. This CDR3 is 13 amino acids long. CDR1 is SQVTM, CDR2 ANQGSEA, per germline. V was clipped by 3 bases and J by 5 bases, with 11 bases between them.

The chain recombines TRBV2 with TRBJ1-3; no definite D call. Germline CDR1 is SNHLY and CDR2 is FYNNEI. This CDR3 contains 15 residues. V shed 1 base and J shed 0 bases, with 7 bases lying between them. Written as DNA, the CDR3 is TGTGCCAGCAGTGAAGACGGATACTCTGGAAACACCATATATTTT. Translating gives CASSEDGYSGNTIYF.